This TCR beta chain was documented in a study of blood T cells in healthy people across ages. Study as a whole: About one barcoded TCR beta cDNA was captured per two T cells. Whole-study results and caveats: Strong correlation existed between TCR beta diversity and naive T cell percentage. Comparison with aged donors showed that long-lived donors had more naive CD4+ cells and higher diversity.

The donors, healthy Caucasians from Russia, were aged roughly 6 to 90. A second PCR, run for 7 to 11 cycles, used a sample-barcoded 5' primer plus a J-beta primer mix. TCRdb recomputed calls from the 5' RACE reads with MiXCR, one row per CDR3 protein. This table has roughly 1,500,000 distinct CDR3 sequences, around 42% appearing once. J lost 0 bases, V lost 2 bases, and 7 bases had no gene match. Germline V gene sequence: CDR1 SQVTM, CDR2 ANQGSEA. The CDR3 runs 15 residues. This clonotype was detected many times. The antigen is unknown. Specimen: blood. This clonotype originated in a young woman in good health. The chain has TRBV29-1 and TRBJ2-7, with 7 bases fitting TRBD2. The CDR3 spells CSVESLAGHSYEQYF. The CDR3 DNA reads as TGCAGCGTTGAATCTTTAGCGGGTCACTCCTACGAGCAGTACTTC.